Listed below are T cell receptor beta chains from one sample, sequenced in a study of T-cell reconstitution after alpha-beta-depleted transplantation in children. TCRdb re-analysed the PCR reads in MiXCR, keeping a single row per CDR3 protein. The data hold 15,000 or so distinct CDR3 sequences, with around 4.9% observed a single time. Sequencing used PBMCs, obtained before TCRalphabeta/CD19-depleted stem cell transplant. The receptors were gathered from a boy between 10 and 17 years old with acute lymphoblastic leukemia, due to receive a stem cell transplant. The CDR3 runs from the conserved cysteine through the conserved F or W. Fields, in order: clone size, J gene, V gene, D gene, CDR3 protein, CDR3 DNA. The D gene is left open where the match is weak. Size is stated as once, few, many or a size class.

size: many
J: TRBJ2-3
V: TRBV5-1
D: .
CDR3: CASSFGSTDTQYF
DNA: TGCGCCAGCAGCTTTGGAAGCACAGATACGCAGTATTTT

size: few
J: TRBJ1-1
V: TRBV20-1
D: TRBD1
CDR3: CSARLYRGRSRTEAFF
DNA: TGCAGTGCTAGACTATACAGGGGGCGGTCGAGAACTGAAGCTTTCTTT

size: many
J: TRBJ2-6
V: TRBV11-3
D: TRBD2
CDR3: CASSLVGGGSSGANVLTF
DNA: TGTGCCAGCAGCTTAGTTGGCGGGGGGTCCTCTGGGGCCAACGTCCTGACTTTC

size: many
J: TRBJ2-3
V: TRBV9
D: TRBD1
CDR3: CASSARTGAFGADTQYF
DNA: TGTGCCAGCAGCGCCCGGACAGGGGCTTTCGGGGCAGATACGCAGTATTTT

size: many
J: TRBJ2-4
V: TRBV11-2
D: TRBD1
CDR3: CASQGQGVIQYF
DNA: TGTGCCAGCCAGGGACAGGGGGTTATTCAGTACTTC

size: many
J: TRBJ2-7
V: TRBV28
D: .
CDR3: CASTEMDGGRYEQYF
DNA: TGTGCCAGCACCGAAATGGACGGTGGACGCTACGAGCAGTACTTC

size: many
J: TRBJ1-6
V: TRBV18
D: .
CDR3: CASSVPGTRAFGVSPLHF
DNA: TGTGCCAGCTCAGTTCCCGGGACACGCGCCTTTGGGGTTTCACCCCTCCACTTT

size: many
J: TRBJ1-2
V: TRBV18
D: TRBD1
CDR3: CASSPDRGYGYTF
DNA: TGTGCCAGCTCACCTGACAGGGGCTATGGCTACACCTTC

size: medium-sized
J: TRBJ2-1
V: TRBV24-1
D: TRBD1
CDR3: CAPYPGQGYNEQFF
DNA: TGTGCCCCATATCCGGGACAGGGCTACAATGAGCAGTTCTTC

size: many
J: TRBJ1-4
V: TRBV20-1
D: .
CDR3: CSASYRSEKLFF
DNA: TGCAGTGCTAGTTATCGGAGTGAAAAACTGTTTTTT

size: many
J: TRBJ2-5
V: TRBV11-2
D: .
CDR3: CASSLVPGRETQYF
DNA: TGTGCCAGCAGCTTAGTTCCAGGGCGCGAGACCCAGTACTTC

size: many
J: TRBJ1-4
V: TRBV6-1
D: TRBD1
CDR3: CASSKDRGSEKLFF
DNA: TGTGCCAGCAGTAAGGACAGGGGGAGTGAAAAACTGTTTTTT

size: many
J: TRBJ1-1
V: TRBV5-1
D: TRBD1
CDR3: CASSLEGGFTEAFF
DNA: TGCGCCAGCAGCTTGGAAGGGGGCTTCACTGAAGCTTTCTTT

size: medium-sized
J: TRBJ2-1
V: TRBV24-1
D: .
CDR3: CATSPTGAYNEQFF
DNA: TGTGCCACCAGTCCCACGGGAGCCTACAATGAGCAGTTCTTC

size: many
J: TRBJ2-7
V: TRBV20-1
D: TRBD2
CDR3: CSARDVSGGSSYEQYF
DNA: TGCAGTGCTAGAGATGTTAGCGGGGGGTCTTCCTACGAGCAGTACTTC

size: many
J: TRBJ1-5
V: TRBV15
D: .
CDR3: CATSWQYNQPQHF
DNA: TGTGCCACCAGTTGGCAATACAATCAGCCCCAGCATTTT

size: medium-sized
J: TRBJ1-1
V: TRBV4-3
D: .
CDR3: CASSPAPTMNTEAFF
DNA: TGCGCCAGCAGCCCAGCGCCCACAATGAACACTGAAGCTTTCTTT

size: many
J: TRBJ2-1
V: TRBV11-1
D: TRBD2
CDR3: CASSSWFTSGTDYNEQFF
DNA: TGTGCCAGCAGCTCATGGTTTACTAGCGGGACGGACTACAATGAGCAGTTCTTC

size: many
J: TRBJ2-3
V: TRBV11-3
D: .
CDR3: CASSLGAWGTDTQYF
DNA: TGTGCCAGCAGCTTAGGCGCGTGGGGGACAGATACGCAGTATTTT

size: once
J: TRBJ1-1
V: TRBV5-1
D: .
CDR3: CASSLEPGYPNTEAFF
DNA: TGCGCCAGCAGCTTGGAACCCGGATACCCGAACACTGAAGCTTTCTTT

size: once
J: TRBJ2-3
V: TRBV10-1
D: .
CDR3: CASSERGRYTQYF
DNA: TGCGCCAGCAGTGAGCGGGGGCGGTATACGCAGTATTTT

size: many
J: TRBJ2-1
V: TRBV27
D: .
CDR3: CASSLAGYNEQFF
DNA: TGTGCCAGCAGTTTAGCCGGGTACAATGAGCAGTTCTTC

size: many
J: TRBJ1-5
V: TRBV12-3/TRBV12-4
D: TRBD1
CDR3: CASRATGGPIIGQPQHF
DNA: TGTGCCAGCAGAGCGACAGGGGGCCCAATCATTGGTCAGCCCCAGCATTTT

size: many
J: TRBJ1-1
V: TRBV7-2
D: .
CDR3: CASSFVGITNTEAFF
DNA: TGTGCCAGCAGCTTCGTGGGGATAACGAACACTGAAGCTTTCTTT

size: many
J: TRBJ2-1
V: TRBV5-6
D: .
CDR3: CASSLGGGRMQFF
DNA: TGTGCCAGCAGCTTGGGTGGGGGCAGGATGCAGTTCTTC

size: many
J: TRBJ1-2
V: TRBV9
D: TRBD1
CDR3: CASSVAGTGNYRGYTF
DNA: TGTGCCAGCAGCGTAGCCGGGACAGGGAACTATCGAGGCTACACCTTC

size: medium-sized
J: TRBJ2-3
V: TRBV12-3/TRBV12-4
D: .
CDR3: CASSPGEADTQYF
DNA: TGTGCCAGCAGTCCAGGGGAAGCAGATACGCAGTATTTT

size: many
J: TRBJ1-5
V: TRBV20-1
D: TRBD1
CDR3: CSARGPGQGPYSNQPQHF
DNA: TGCAGTGCTAGAGGTCCGGGACAGGGACCCTATAGCAATCAGCCCCAGCATTTT

size: many
J: TRBJ2-2
V: TRBV7-9
D: .
CDR3: CASRLAFNTGELFF
DNA: TGTGCCAGCAGGCTAGCGTTCAACACCGGGGAGCTGTTTTTT